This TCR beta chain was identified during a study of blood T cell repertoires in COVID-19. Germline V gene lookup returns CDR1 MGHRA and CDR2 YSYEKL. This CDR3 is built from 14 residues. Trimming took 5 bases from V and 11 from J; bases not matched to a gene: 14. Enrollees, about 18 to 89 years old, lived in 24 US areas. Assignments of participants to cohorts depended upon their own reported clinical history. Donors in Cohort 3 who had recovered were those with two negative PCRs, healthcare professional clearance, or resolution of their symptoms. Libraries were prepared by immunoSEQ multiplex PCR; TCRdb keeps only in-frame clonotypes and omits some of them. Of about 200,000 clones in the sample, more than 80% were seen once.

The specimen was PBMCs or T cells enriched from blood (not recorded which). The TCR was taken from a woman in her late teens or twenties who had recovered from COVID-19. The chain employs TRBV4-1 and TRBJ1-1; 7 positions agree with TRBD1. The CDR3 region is CASSFQGDLMGAFF. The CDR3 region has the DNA TGCGCCAGCAGCTTCCAGGGGGACCTCATGGGTGCTTTCTTT.